In its sample, the clone carrying this TCR beta chain is medium-sized (0.01 to 0.1%). The TRBV12-4/TRBJ1-2 clonotypes were amplified using barcode primers with ligated adaptors. MiXCR, run by TCRdb on the multiplex PCR reads, gives a single entry per CDR3 protein. The sample holds over a thousand distinct CDR3 sequences, approximately 15% seen once. V shed 5 bases and J shed 4 bases, with 8 bases lying between them. This CDR3 is built from 12 residues. Sequencing was done on a sample of naive CD4+ T cells sorted from blood. Subset: naive CD4+ T cells, CD4+CD45RA+CD25-. The TCR originated in a female donor with breast cancer. V and J are TRBV12-3 or TRBV12-4 and TRBJ1-2, with D possibly TRBD1 on 5 matching bases. CDR3 sequence (DNA): TGTGCCAGCAGTACCGACAGCTATGGCTACACCTTC. This sequence encodes CASSTDSYGYTF.